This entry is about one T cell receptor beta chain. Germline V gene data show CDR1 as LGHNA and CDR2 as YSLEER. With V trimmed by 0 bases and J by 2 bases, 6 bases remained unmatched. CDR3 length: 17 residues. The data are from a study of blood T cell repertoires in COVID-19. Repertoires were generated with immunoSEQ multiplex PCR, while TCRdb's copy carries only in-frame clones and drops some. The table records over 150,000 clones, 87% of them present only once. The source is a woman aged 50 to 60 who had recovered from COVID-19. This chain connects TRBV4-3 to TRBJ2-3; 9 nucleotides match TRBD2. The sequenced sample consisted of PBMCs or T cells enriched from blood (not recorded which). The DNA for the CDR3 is TGCGCCAGCAGCCAAGATCCGGCGGGGGGGTACACAGATACGCAGTATTTT. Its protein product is CASSQDPAGGYTDTQYF.